The clone carrying this TCR beta chain was observed many times. As yet, its antigen is unknown. The data derive from a study of T cells in Graves' hyperthyroidism and ophthalmopathy. V was clipped by 10 bases and J by 1 base, with 5 bases between them. The CDR3 covers 11 residues. CDR1 and CDR2 from the germline V gene are SGHAT and FQNNGV. The study's findings and limits: Most expanded thyroid clonotypes above 0.001 recurred in blood. From stable hyperthyroidism, ophthalmopathy was set apart by a 13 V-J model.

Amplification targeted TCR beta CDR3 regions from RNA transcripts. The HTBI primer set drove a first-round RT-PCR of the TCR CDR3. MiXCR, run by TCRdb on the multiplex PCR reads, gives a single entry per CDR3 protein. The data show hundreds of thousands of distinct CDR3 sequences, roughly 15% seen once. A patient was excluded if there was uncontrolled infection, other autoimmune disease, pregnancy or lactation. The receptor comes from a man between 18 and 35 years old with Graves' ophthalmopathy. The rearrangement joins TRBV11-2 to TRBJ1-3; D is unclear. The specimen sequenced was blood. CDR3 bases: TGTGCCACCCCGTCTGGAAACACCATATATTTT. It encodes CATPSGNTIYF. The whole variable domain, filled in from reference TRBV11-2 and TRBJ1-3, reads EAGVAQSPRYKIIEKRQSVAFWCNPISGHATLYWYQQILGQGPKLLIQFQNNGVVDDSQLPKDRFSAERLKGVDSTLKIQPAKLEDSAVYLCATPSGNTIYFGEGSWLTVV.